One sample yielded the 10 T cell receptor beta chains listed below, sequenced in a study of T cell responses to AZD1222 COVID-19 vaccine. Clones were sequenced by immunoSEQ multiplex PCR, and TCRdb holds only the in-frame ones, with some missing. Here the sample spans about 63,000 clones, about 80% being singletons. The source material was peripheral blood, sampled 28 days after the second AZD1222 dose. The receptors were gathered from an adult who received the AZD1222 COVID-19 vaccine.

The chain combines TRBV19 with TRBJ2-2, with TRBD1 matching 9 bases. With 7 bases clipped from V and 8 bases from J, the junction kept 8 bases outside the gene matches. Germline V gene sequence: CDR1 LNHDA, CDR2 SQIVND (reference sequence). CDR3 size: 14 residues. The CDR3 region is CASTRTGERGELFF. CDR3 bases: TGTGCCAGTACTAGGACAGGGGAGAGGGGGGAGCTGTTTTTT.

DNA for the CDR3: TGTGCCAGCAGCTTAGATCTAGCGGGGGGTCCCTACGAGCAGTACTTC. Its translation: CASSLDLAGGPYEQYF. The chain is built from TRBV7-9 and TRBJ2-7; 11 bases map to TRBD2. Trimming removed 1 base from V and 2 bases from J; junction bases left unmatched: 4. The germline CDR1 and CDR2 sequences are SEHNR and FQNEAQ (reference sequence). This CDR3 is 16 amino acids long.

The CDR3 spells CASTLLTVNTEAFF. The CDR3 DNA follows: TGTGCCAGCACGCTTTTGACGGTGAACACTGAAGCTTTCTTT. V gene TRBV4-2 combines with J gene TRBJ1-1; D is undetermined. The germline V gene encodes CDR1 LGHNA and CDR2 YNFKEQ. V lost 7 bases, J lost 0 bases, and 12 bases lay in between. This CDR3 is built from 14 residues.

CDR3 in DNA: TGTGCCAGTCTGGGACAGGGTAATGAAAAACTGTTTTTT. As protein: CASLGQGNEKLFF. This chain links TRBV6-5 with TRBJ1-4; 9 nucleotides match TRBD1. Germline V gene sequence: CDR1 MNHEY, CDR2 SVGAGI. This CDR3 contains 13 residues. Trimming cost V 9 bases and J 4 bases; bases outside gene matches: 3.

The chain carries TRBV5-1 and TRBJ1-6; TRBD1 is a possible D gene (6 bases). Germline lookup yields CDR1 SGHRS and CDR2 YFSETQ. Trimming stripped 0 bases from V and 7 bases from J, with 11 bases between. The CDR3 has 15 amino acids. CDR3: CASSLVAGENSPLHF. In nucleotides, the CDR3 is TGCGCCAGCAGCTTGGTGGCAGGGGAGAATTCACCCCTCCACTTT.

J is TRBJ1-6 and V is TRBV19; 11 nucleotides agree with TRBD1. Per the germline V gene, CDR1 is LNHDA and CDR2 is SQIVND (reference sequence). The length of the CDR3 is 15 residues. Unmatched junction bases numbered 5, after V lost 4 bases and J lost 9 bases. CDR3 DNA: TGTGCCAGTAGTACCGGACAGGGGGCGGGTTCACCCCTCCACTTT. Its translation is CASSTGQGAGSPLHF.

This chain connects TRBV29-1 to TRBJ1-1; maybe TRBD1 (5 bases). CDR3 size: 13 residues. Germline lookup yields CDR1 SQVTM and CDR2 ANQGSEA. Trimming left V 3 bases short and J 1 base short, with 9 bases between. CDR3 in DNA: TGCAGCGTTGACTCGAGGGGGAACACTGAAGCTTTCTTT. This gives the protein CSVDSRGNTEAFF.

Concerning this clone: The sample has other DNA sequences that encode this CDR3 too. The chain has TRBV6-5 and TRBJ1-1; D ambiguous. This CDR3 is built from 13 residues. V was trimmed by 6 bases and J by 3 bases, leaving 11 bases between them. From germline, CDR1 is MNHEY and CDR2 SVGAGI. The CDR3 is CASRPGPHTEAFF. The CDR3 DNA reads TGTGCCAGCAGGCCCGGACCGCACACTGAAGCTTTCTTT.

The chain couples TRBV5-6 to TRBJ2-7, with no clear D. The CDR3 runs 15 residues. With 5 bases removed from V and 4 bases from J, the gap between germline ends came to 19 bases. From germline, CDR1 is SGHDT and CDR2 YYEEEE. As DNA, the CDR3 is TGTGCCAGCAGTTCCTGGTCCACCCCGGGTTACGAGCAGTACTTC. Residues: CASSSWSTPGYEQYF. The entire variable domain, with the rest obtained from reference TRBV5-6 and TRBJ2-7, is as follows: DAGVTQSPTHLIKTRGQQVTLRCSPKSGHDTVSWYQQALGQGPQFIFQYYEEEERQRGNFPDRFSGHQFPNYSSELNVNALLLGDSALYLCASSSWSTPGYEQYFGPGTRLTVT.

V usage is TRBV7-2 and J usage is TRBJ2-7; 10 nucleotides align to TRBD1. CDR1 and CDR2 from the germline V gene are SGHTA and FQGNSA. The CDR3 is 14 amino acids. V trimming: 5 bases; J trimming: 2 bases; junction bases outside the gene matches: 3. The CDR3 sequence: CASSRGQGTYEQYF. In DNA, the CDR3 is TGTGCCAGCAGCCGGGGACAGGGGACCTACGAGCAGTACTTC.